The subject of this entry is one T cell receptor beta chain. Its specificity is unknown. This entry comes from a study of shared clonotypes between healthy human individuals. Study as a whole: CD8 memory received one plate per donor, CD8 naive two, CD4 memory three and CD4 naive three.

In the original processing: Filtering differed, since immunoSEQ gave only junction sequences and no quality scores. TCRdb's table, derived via immunoSEQ multiplex PCR, lists solely in-frame clones and lacks some. The D gene and trimming were derived from the DNA, and the V and J assignments and clone size from that table. The table lists about 1.9 million clones, around 93% of them singletons, with around 1.8% in the top ten. The germline V gene encodes CDR1 MNHNS and CDR2 SASEGT. CDR3 length equals 16 residues. The germline V and J ends were trimmed by 2 bases and 0 bases, with 13 bases remaining between them. Study-level findings and limits: Researchers found naive subsets generally carried larger estimated richness than memory subsets. Naive CD4 clonotypes overlapped across a handful of donors at roughly 5%.

Naivety among CD8 cells was defined by CD45RO negativity and positive CCR7 selection, thereby excluding terminally differentiated effector memory CD45RA+ cells. The sequenced material came from naive CD8+ T cells from PBMCs. V gene TRBV6-1 combines with J gene TRBJ1-2; D might be TRBD1 (6 bases). The receptor's source is a man between 18 and 35 years old in good health. Some clones in this sample may be carry-over from other donors' samples. CDR3 in amino acids: CASSERMGTSNYGYTF. The CDR3 coding sequence is TGTGCCAGCAGTGAAAGAATGGGGACATCTAACTATGGCTACACCTTC.